Sequencing of this T cell receptor (beta chain) was carried out in a study of control samples from healthy donors and cancer patients. CDR1 is SQVTM and CDR2 is ANQGSEA in the germline V gene. V shed 4 bases, J shed 5 bases, and the junction held 7 bases outside the gene matches. The CDR3 extends over 14 amino acids. Produced via immunoSEQ multiplex PCR; TCRdb's table is partial and in-frame only. The sample holds tens of thousands of clones, 93% seen once. This clonotype was obtained from a woman aged 45-59 years with head and neck cancer. This chain connects TRBV29-1 to TRBJ2-3; 9 bases line up with TRBD1. The sequenced material came from PBMCs. CDR3 nucleotide sequence: TGCAGCGTTGGGGGGACAGGGAGGTTAGATACGCAGTATTTT. It translates to CSVGGTGRLDTQYF.